This T cell receptor beta chain was captured in a study of early T cells in non-severe SARS-CoV-2 infection. The CDR3 loop spans 15 amino acids. The junction had 5 bases not matched to a gene; V was cut back by 5 bases and J by 1 base. This clonotype was counted between two and nine times. TCRdb fed the 5' RACE reads into MiXCR, producing one record per CDR3 protein. The sample yields about 66,000 distinct CDR3 sequences, roughly an eighth seen once. The rearrangement joins TRBV12-3 or TRBV12-4 to TRBJ2-3, with TRBD2 identical over 8 bases. This clonotype was obtained from an adult who was a healthcare worker with PCR-confirmed SARS-CoV-2 infection or an uninfected control (not recorded which). Sequences were obtained from whole blood. CDR3 residues: CASSAAGVGTDTQYF. The CDR3 DNA follows: TGTGCCAGCAGTGCAGCGGGAGTTGGCACAGATACGCAGTATTTT.